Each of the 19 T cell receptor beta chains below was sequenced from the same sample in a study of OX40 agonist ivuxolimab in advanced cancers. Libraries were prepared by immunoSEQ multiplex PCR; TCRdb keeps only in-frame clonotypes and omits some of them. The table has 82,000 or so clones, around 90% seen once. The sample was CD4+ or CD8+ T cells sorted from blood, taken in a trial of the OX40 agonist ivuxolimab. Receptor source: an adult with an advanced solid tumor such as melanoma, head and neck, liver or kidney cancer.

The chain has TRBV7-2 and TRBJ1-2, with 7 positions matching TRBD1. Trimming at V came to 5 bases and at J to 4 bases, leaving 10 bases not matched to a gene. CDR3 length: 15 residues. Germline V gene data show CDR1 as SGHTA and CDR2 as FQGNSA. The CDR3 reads CASSQGGPLPYGYTF. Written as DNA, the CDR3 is TGTGCCAGCAGCCAGGGGGGACCCCTCCCCTATGGCTACACCTTC.

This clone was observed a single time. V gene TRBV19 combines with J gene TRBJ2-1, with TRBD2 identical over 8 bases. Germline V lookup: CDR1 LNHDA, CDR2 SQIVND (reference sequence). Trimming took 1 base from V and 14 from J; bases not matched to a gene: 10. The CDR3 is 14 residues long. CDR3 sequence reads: CASSIGSGSGREFF. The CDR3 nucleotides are TGTGCCAGTAGTATAGGGAGCGGGAGCGGGCGGGAGTTCTTC.

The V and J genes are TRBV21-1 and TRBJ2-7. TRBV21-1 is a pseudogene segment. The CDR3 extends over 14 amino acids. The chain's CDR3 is CASSSRGPAYEQYF. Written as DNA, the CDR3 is TGTGCCAGCAGCTCCCGGGGACCGGCTTACGAGCAGTACTTC.

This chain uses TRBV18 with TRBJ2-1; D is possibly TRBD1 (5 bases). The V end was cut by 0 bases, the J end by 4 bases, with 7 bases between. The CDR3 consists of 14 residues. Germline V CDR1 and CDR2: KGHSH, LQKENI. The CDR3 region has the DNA TGTGCCAGCTCACCACCCGCAGGGTACAATGAGCAGTTCTTC. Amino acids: CASSPPAGYNEQFF.

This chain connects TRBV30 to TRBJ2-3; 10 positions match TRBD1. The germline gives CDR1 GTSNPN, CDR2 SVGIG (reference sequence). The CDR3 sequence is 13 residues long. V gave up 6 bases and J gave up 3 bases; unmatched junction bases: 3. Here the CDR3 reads CACRGQGTDTQYF. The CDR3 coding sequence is TGTGCCTGTCGGGGACAGGGGACAGATACGCAGTATTTT.

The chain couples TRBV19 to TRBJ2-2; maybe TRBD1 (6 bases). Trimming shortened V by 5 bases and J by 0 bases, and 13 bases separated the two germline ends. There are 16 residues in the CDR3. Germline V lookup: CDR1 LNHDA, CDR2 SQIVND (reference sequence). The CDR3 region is CASSRLGTSNTGELFF. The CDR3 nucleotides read TGTGCCAGTAGTCGACTTGGGACATCGAACACCGGGGAGCTGTTTTTT.

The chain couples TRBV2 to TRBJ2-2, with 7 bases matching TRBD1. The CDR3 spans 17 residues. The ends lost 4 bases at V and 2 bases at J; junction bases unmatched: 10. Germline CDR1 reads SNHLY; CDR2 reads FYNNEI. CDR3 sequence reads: CASSGYSGTDNTGELFF. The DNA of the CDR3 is TGTGCCAGCAGTGGGTATTCCGGGACAGACAACACCGGGGAGCTGTTTTTT.

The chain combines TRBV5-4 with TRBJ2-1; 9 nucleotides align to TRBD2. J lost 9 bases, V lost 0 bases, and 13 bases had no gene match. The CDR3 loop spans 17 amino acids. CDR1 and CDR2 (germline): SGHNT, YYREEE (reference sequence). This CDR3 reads CASSLASSGTFMSEQFF. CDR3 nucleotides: TGTGCCAGCAGCTTGGCGTCTAGCGGGACCTTTATGAGTGAGCAGTTCTTC.

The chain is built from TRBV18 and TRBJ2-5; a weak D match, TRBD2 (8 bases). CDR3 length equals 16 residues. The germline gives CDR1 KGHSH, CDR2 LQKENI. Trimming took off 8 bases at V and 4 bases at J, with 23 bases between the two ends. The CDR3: CASAPGGTSIRETQYF. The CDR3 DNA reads TGTGCCAGCGCCCCAGGGGGGACTAGTATCCGAGAGACCCAGTACTTC.

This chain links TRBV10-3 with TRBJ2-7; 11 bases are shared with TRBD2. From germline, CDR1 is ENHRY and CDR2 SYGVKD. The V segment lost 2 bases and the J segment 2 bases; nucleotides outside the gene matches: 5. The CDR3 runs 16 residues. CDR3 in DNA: TGTGCCATCAGTGAGGGAACTAGCGGGAGCGCCTACGAGCAGTACTTC. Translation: CAISEGTSGSAYEQYF.

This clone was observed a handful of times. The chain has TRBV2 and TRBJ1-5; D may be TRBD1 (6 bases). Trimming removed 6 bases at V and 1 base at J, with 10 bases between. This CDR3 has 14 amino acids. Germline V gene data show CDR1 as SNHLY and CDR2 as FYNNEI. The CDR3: CASRSGDSNQPQHF. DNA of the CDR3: TGTGCCAGCAGATCAGGGGACAGCAATCAGCCCCAGCATTTT.

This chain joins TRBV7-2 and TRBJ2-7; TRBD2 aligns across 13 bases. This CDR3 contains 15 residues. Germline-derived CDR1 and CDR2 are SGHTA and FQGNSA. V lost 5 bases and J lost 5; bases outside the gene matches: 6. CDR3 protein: CASSTRLAGGHEQYF. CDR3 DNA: TGTGCCAGCAGCACCCGACTAGCGGGAGGCCACGAGCAGTACTTC.

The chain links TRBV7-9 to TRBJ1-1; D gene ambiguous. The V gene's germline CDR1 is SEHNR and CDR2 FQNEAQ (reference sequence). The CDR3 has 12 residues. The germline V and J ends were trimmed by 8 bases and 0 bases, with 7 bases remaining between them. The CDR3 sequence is CASAPMNTEAFF. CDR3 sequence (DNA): TGTGCCAGCGCGCCAATGAACACTGAAGCTTTCTTT.

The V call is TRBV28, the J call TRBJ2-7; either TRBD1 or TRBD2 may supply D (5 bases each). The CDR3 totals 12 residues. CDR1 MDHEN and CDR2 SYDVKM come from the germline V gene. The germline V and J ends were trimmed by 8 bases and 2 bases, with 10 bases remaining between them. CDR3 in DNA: TGTGCCAGCCGGGGCAGAGCCTACGAGCAGTACTTC. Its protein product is CASRGRAYEQYF.

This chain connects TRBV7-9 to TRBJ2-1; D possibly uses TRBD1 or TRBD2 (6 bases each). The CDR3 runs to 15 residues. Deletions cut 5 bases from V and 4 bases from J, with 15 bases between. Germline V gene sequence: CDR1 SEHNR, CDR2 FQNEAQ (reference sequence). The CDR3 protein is CASSPMGGAYNEQFF. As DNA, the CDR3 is TGTGCCAGCAGCCCCATGGGGGGCGCGTACAATGAGCAGTTCTTC.

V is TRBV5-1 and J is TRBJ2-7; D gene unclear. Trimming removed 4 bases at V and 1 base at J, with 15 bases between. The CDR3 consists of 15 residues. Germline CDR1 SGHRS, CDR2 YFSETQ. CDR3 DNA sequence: TGCGCCAGCAGCGATAAAGGAGTATCGTCCTACGAGCAGTACTTC. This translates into CASSDKGVSSYEQYF.

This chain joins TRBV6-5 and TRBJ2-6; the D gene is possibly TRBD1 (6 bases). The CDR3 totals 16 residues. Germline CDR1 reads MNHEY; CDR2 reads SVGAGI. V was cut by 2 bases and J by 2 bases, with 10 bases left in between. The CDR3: CASSYPGQPGANVLTF. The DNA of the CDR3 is TGTGCCAGCAGTTACCCCGGACAGCCTGGGGCCAACGTCCTGACTTTC.

The chain's CDR3 is CASSVSGGRETQYF. The CDR3 bases are TGTGCCAGCAGCGTTTCTGGGGGACGGGAGACCCAGTACTTC. The genes are TRBV9 and TRBJ2-5; D may match TRBD1 or TRBD2 (5 bases each). The germline V gene has CDR1 SGDLS and CDR2 YYNGEE. V was clipped by 2 bases and J by 5 bases, with 13 bases between them. The length of the CDR3 is 14 residues.

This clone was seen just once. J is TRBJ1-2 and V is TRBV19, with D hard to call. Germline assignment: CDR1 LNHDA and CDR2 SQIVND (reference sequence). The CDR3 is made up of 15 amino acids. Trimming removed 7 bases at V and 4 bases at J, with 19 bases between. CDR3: CASTDGGPDVYGYTF. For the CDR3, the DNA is TGTGCCAGTACCGATGGAGGGCCCGACGTCTATGGCTACACCTTC.